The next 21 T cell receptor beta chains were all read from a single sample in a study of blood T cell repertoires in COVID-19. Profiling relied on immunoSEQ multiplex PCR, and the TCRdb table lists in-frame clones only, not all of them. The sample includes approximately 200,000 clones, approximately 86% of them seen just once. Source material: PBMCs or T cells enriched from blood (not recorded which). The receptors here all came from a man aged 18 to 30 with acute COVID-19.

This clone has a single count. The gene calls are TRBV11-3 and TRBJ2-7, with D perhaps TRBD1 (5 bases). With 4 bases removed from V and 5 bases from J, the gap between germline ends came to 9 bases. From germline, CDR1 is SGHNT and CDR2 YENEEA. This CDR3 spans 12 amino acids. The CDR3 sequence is CASSSGFDEQYF. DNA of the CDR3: TGTGCCAGCAGCTCAGGGTTCGACGAGCAGTACTTC.

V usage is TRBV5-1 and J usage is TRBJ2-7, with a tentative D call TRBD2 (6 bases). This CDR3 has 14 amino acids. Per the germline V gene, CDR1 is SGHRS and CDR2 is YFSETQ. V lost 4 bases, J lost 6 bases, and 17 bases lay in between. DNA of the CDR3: TGCGCCAGCAGCGCCAGGGACTCCGCCTCCGAGCAGTACTTC. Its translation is CASSARDSASEQYF. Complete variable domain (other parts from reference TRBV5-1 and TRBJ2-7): KAGVTQTPRYLIKTRGQQVTLSCSPISGHRSVSWYQQTPGQGLQFLFEYFSETQRNKGNFPGRFSGRQFSNSRSEMNVSTLELGDSALYLCASSARDSASEQYFGPGTRLTVT.

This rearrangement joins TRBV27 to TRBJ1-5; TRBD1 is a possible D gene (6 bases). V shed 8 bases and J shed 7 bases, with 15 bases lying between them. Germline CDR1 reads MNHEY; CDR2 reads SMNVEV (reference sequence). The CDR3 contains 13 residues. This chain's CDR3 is CASHGGGSQPQHF. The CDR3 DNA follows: TGTGCCAGCCACGGCGGGGGCTCCCAGCCCCAGCATTTT.

This CDR3 is CASSYGRQGPHFGYTF. CDR3 sequence (DNA): TGTGCCAGCAGTTACGGTCGGCAGGGCCCACACTTTGGCTACACCTTC. The gene calls are TRBV6-2 or TRBV6-3 and TRBJ1-2; D may be TRBD1 (5 bases). Trimming stripped 2 bases from V and 7 bases from J, with 20 bases between. Germline V gene sequence: CDR1 MNHEY, CDR2 SVGEGT. This CDR3 comprises 16 residues.

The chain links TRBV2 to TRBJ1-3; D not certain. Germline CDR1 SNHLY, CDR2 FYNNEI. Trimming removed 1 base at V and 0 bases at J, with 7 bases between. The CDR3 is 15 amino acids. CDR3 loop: CASSEGAASGNTIYF. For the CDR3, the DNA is TGTGCCAGCAGTGAAGGGGCAGCCTCTGGAAACACCATATATTTT.

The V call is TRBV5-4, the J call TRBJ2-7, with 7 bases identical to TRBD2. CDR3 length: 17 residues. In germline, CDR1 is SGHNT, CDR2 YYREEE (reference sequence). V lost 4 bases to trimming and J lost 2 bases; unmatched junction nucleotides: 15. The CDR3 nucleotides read TGTGCCAGCAGCGGCCCCTTGGGAGGGGCAAGTGCCTACGAGCAGTACTTC. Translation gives CASSGPLGGASAYEQYF.

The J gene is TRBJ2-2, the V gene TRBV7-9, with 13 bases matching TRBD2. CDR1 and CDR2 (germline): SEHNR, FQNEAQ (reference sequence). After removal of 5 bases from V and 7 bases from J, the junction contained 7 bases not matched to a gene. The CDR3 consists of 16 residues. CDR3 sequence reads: CASSLGLAGVNGELFF. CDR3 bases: TGTGCCAGCAGCCTCGGACTAGCGGGAGTTAACGGGGAGCTGTTTTTT. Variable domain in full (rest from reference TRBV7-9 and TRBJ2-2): DTGVSQNPRHKITKRGQNVTFRCDPISEHNRLYWYRQTLGQGPEFLTYFQNEAQLEKSRLLSDRFSAERPKGSFSTLEIQRTEQGDSAMYLCASSLGLAGVNGELFFGEGSRLTVL.

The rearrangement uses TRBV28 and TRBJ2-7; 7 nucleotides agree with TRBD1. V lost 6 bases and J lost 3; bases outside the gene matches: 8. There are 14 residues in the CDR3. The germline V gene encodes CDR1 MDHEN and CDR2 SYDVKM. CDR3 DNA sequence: TGTGCCAGCAGAAGGAGTGGACAGGTCTACGAGCAGTACTTC. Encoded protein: CASRRSGQVYEQYF.

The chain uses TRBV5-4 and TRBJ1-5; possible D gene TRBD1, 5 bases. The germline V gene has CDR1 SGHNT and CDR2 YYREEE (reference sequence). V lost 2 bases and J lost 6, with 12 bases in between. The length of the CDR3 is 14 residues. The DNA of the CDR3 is TGTGCCAGCAGCTTTTTCGGGGGGGGTCAGCCCCAGCATTTT. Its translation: CASSFFGGGQPQHF.

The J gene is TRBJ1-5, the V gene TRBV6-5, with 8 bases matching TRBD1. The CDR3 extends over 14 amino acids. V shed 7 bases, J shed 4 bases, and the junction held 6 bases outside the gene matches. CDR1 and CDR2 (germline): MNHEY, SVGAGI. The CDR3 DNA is TGTGCCAGCACAGGGCAGGGGGCAAATCAGCCCCAGCATTTT. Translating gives CASTGQGANQPQHF.

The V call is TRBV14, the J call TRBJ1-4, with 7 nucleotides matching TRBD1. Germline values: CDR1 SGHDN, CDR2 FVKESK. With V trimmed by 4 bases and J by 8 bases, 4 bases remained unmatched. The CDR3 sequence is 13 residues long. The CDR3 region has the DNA TGTGCCAGCAGCCCCTGGGACAGCGAAAAACTGTTTTTT. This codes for CASSPWDSEKLFF.

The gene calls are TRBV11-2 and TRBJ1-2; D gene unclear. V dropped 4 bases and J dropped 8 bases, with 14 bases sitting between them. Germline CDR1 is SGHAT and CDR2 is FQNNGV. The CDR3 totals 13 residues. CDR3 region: CASSSTLFEGYTF. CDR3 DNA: TGTGCCAGCAGCTCCACCCTATTTGAGGGCTACACCTTC.

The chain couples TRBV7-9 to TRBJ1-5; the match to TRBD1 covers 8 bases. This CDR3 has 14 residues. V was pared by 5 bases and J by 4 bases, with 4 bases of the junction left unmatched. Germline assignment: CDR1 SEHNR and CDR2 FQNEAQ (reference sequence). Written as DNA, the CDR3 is TGTGCCAGCAGCCGCGGACAGGGAAATCAGCCCCAGCATTTT. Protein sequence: CASSRGQGNQPQHF.

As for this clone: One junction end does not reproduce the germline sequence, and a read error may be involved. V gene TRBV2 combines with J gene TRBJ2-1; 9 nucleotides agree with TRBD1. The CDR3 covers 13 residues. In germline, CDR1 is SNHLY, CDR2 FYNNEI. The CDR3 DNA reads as TGCGCCAGCAGTATGGGACAGGGCGGTGAGCAGTTCTTC. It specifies CASSMGQGGEQFF. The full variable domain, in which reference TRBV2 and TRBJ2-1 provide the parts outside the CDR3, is EPEVTQTPSHQVTQMGQEVILRCVPISNHLYFYWYRQILGQKVEFLVSFYNNEISEKSEIFDDQFSVERPDGSNFTLKIRSTKLEDSAMYFCASSMGQGGEQFFGPGTRLTVL.

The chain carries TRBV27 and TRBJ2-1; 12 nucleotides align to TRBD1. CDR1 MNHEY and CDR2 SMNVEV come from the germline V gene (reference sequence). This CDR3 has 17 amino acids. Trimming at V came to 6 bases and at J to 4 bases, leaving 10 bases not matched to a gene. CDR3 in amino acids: CASRSDRDRGLYNEQFF. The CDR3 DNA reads TGTGCCAGCAGATCAGACCGGGACAGGGGGCTATACAATGAGCAGTTCTTC.

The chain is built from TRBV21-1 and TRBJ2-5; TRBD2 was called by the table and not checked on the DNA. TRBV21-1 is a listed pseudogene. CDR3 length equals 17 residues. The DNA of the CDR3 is TGTGCCAGCAGCAAACCAGGGACTAGCGGGACGCAAGAGACCCAGTACTTC. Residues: CASSKPGTSGTQETQYF.

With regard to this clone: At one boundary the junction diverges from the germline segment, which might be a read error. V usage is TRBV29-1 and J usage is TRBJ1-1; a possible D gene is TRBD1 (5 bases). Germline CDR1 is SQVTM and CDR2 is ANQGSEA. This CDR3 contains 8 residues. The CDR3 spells CSVERGEF. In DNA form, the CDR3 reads TGCAGCGTTGAACGGGGGGAGTTT. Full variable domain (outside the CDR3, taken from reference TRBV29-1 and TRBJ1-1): SAVISQKPSRDICQRGTSLTIQCQVDSQVTMMFWYRQQPGQSLTLIATANQGSEATYESGFVIDKFPISRPNLTFSTLTVSNMSPEDSSIYLCSVERGEFGQGTRLTVV.

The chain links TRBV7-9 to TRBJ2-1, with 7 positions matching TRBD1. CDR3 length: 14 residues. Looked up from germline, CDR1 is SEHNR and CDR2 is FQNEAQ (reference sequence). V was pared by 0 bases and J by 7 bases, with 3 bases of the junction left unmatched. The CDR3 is CASSLAGQANEQFF. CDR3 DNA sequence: TGTGCCAGCAGCTTAGCCGGACAGGCTAATGAGCAGTTCTTC.

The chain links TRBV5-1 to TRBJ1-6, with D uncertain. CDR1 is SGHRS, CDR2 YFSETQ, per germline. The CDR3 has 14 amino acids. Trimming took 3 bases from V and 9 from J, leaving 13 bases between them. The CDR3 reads CASSSADWGSPLHF. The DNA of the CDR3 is TGCGCCAGCAGCTCAGCGGACTGGGGTTCACCCCTCCACTTT.

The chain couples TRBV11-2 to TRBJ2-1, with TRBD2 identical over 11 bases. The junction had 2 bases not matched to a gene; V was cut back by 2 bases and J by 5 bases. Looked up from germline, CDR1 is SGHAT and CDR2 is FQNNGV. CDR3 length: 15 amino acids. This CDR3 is CASSLYSGRDNEQFF. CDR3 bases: TGTGCCAGCAGCTTATATAGCGGGAGGGACAATGAGCAGTTCTTC.

CDR3 residues: CASSQTSGSSYEQYF. DNA for the CDR3: TGTGCCAGCAGCCAAACTAGCGGGAGCTCCTACGAGCAGTACTTC. The chain links TRBV3-1 (or the pseudogene TRBV3-2) to TRBJ2-7; 11 bases line up with TRBD2. The CDR3 totals 15 residues. The V gene's germline CDR1 is LGHDT and CDR2 YNNKEL (reference sequence). V gave up 2 bases and J gave up 0 bases; unmatched junction bases: 0.